Listed here is a single T cell receptor (beta chain). This clone's antigen is unknown. There are no base qualities to consult, and no much larger clone falls within one base. This sample is part of a study of patients and donors after allogeneic stem cell transplantation (dated by TCRdb to 2018 to 2020). V is clipped by 0 bases and J by 6 bases, and the sequence between their germline boundaries is 15 bases long. The CDR3 runs 17 amino acids, cysteine and phenylalanine included. Only the CDR3 region is kept as DNA, spanning 51 bases read in frame from base 1. As encoded in the germline V gene, CDR1 is LGHNA while CDR2 is YSLEER. Receptor libraries were prepared by RT-PCR. Sequencing was carried out with a NextSeq 550. Clones were called with MiXCR by TCRdb after fastp trimmed the public reads at Q25, and only in-frame beta chains were retained. Rows are unified per CDR3 protein, each entry keeping the most common DNA and genes. This sample holds some 880,000 distinct CDR3 sequences; more than 15% were observed only once. Of the sample, 5% to 6.5% is held by the ten largest clones.

The sequencing input was blood, either unsorted or a sorted T cell fraction (not recorded which). The sequence joins TRBV4-3 to TRBJ1-6; TRBD1 is perhaps the D gene, given 5 matching bases. This clonotype originated in a human donor who was either an allogeneic HSCT recipient or a stem cell or donor lymphocyte infusion donor (not recorded which). It is not recorded whose cells these are; they may come from a transplant donor. CDR3 region: CASSQDPGGVLNSPLHF. The nucleotide sequence is given as TGCGCCAGCAGCCAAGACCCGGGAGGGGTCCTTAATTCACCCCTCCACTTT.